Given below is one TCR beta chain in context. What it binds is not known. On the basis of clinical symptoms, serum thyroxine and TRAb, thyroid ultrasound and orbital computed tomography, diagnoses were made. V was clipped by 0 bases and J by 3 bases, with 6 bases between them. The germline V gene encodes CDR1 MGHRA and CDR2 YSYEKL. The CDR3 consists of 13 residues. The sample originates from a study of T cells in Graves' hyperthyroidism and ophthalmopathy. Study-wide findings and caveats: Ophthalmopathy, as predicted by the model, came a median 6.5 months after the prediction. Blood also held most thyroid clonotypes expanded beyond 0.001.

RNA transcripts provided the source from which TCR beta CDR3 regions were amplified. HTBI primers were employed in a first-round RT-PCR of the TCR CDR3. TCRdb redid the calling of the multiplex PCR reads with MiXCR, one entry per CDR3 protein. Of 130,000 to 150,000 distinct CDR3 sequences in the sample, 22% were seen once. This sequence joins TRBV4-1 and TRBJ2-7, with no clear D. Sequences were obtained from blood. The TCR comes from a woman aged 45-60 years with Graves' hyperthyroidism that later progressed to Graves' ophthalmopathy. The CDR3 here is CASSQEGNYEQYF. The CDR3 DNA reads TGCGCCAGCAGCCAAGAGGGCAACTACGAGCAGTACTTC.